The 18 T cell receptor beta chains below come from one sample, sequenced in a study of response to subunit inactivated influenza vaccine. A single record per CDR3 protein comes from TCRdb applying MiXCR to the RT-PCR reads. The data show about half a million distinct CDR3 sequences, roughly 11% seen once. The specimen was PBMCs from blood, collected more than 35 days after vaccination. The receptors derive from a middle-aged man who received an inactivated influenza vaccine.

This clonotype was observed a handful of times. The V gene is TRBV4-3, the J gene TRBJ2-2; D might be TRBD1 or TRBD2, each matching 5 bases. Trimming removed 1 base from V and 4 bases from J, with 10 bases in between. The CDR3 spans 15 residues. Germline V gene sequence: CDR1 LGHNA, CDR2 YSLEER. The CDR3, as DNA: TGCGCCAGCAGCCAAGGGGCAGGGACCACCGGGGAGCTGTTTTTT. Its protein product is CASSQGAGTTGELFF.

The chain combines TRBV15 with TRBJ2-1, with no clear D. The germline CDR1 and CDR2 sequences are LNHNV and YYDKDF (reference sequence). The CDR3 runs to 13 residues. The germline V and J ends were trimmed by 0 bases and 5 bases, with 5 bases remaining between them. CDR3 sequence: CATSRDPHNEQFF. In DNA, the CDR3 is TGTGCCACCAGCAGAGATCCCCACAATGAGCAGTTCTTC. The complete variable domain, with remaining parts taken from reference TRBV15 and TRBJ2-1, reads DAMVIQNPRYQVTQFGKPVTLSCSQTLNHNVMYWYQQKSSQAPKLLFHYYDKDFNNEADTPDNFQSRRPNTSFCFLDIRSPGLGDTAMYLCATSRDPHNEQFFGPGTRLTVL.

This clonotype was recorded a few times. The genes are TRBV25-1 and TRBJ2-3, with D perhaps assigned TRBD1 or TRBD2 (5 bases each). Germline values: CDR1 MGHDK, CDR2 SYGVNS. There are 14 residues in the CDR3. V lost 3 bases, J lost 1 base, and 8 bases lay in between. The CDR3 loop is CASSDLGGTDTQYF. The CDR3 DNA reads as TGTGCCAGCAGTGACCTGGGGGGCACAGATACGCAGTATTTT. The full variable domain, its missing parts supplied by reference TRBV25-1 and TRBJ2-3, is EADIYQTPRYLVIGTGKKITLECSQTMGHDKMYWYQQDPGMELHLIHYSYGVNSTEKGDLSSESTVSRIRTEHFPLTLESARPSHTSQYLCASSDLGGTDTQYFGPGTRLTVL.

The chain carries TRBV24-1 and TRBJ2-7; D gene ambiguous. The germline gives CDR1 KGHDR, CDR2 SFDVKD. Trimming shortened V by 5 bases and J by 0 bases, and 10 bases separated the two germline ends. The CDR3 totals 14 residues. CDR3 bases: TGTGCCACCAGTGTAGGAGCGCACTCCTACGAGCAGTACTTC. It specifies CATSVGAHSYEQYF.

This clonotype was recorded a few times. The chain combines TRBV29-1 with TRBJ2-3; D is undetermined. Deletions cut 5 bases from V and 0 bases from J, with 18 bases between. CDR3 length: 16 residues. CDR1 is SQVTM, CDR2 ANQGSEA, per germline. CDR3 sequence reads: CSVLGTDLTSTDTQYF. The DNA for the CDR3 is TGCAGCGTTTTGGGAACAGACCTCACGAGCACAGATACGCAGTATTTT.

This clonotype was detected many times. This chain joins TRBV6-2 or TRBV6-3 and TRBJ2-7; no firm D call. The V gene lost 2 bases and the J gene lost 5 bases, with 16 bases spanning the gap. Germline CDR1 reads MNHEY; CDR2 reads SVGEGT. The CDR3 length is 15 residues. CDR3 DNA: TGTGCCAGCAGTTACCCATCCGCTGGGTTCGACGAGCAGTACTTC. It encodes CASSYPSAGFDEQYF.

This rearrangement joins TRBV6-5 to TRBJ1-1; D not certain. Trimming stripped 6 bases from V and 1 base from J, with 9 bases between. Germline V gives CDR1 MNHEY, CDR2 SVGAGI. The CDR3 length is 13 residues. Here the CDR3 reads CASRYDPNTEAFF. DNA for the CDR3: TGTGCCAGCAGGTACGACCCGAACACTGAAGCTTTCTTT.

This clonotype has only a few counts. This chain joins TRBV29-1 and TRBJ2-7; 7 bases fit TRBD1. The V gene end was trimmed by 5 bases and the J gene end by 0 bases; junction bases not matched to a gene: 4. Germline-derived CDR1 and CDR2 are SQVTM and ANQGSEA. The CDR3 is 13 residues long. Written as DNA, the CDR3 is TGCAGCGTTTTGGACAGGACCTCCTACGAGCAGTACTTC. Encoded protein: CSVLDRTSYEQYF.

This clonotype was recorded many times. The chain recombines TRBV28 with TRBJ1-5; 8 bases are a match to TRBD1. This CDR3 has 14 residues. CDR1 MDHEN and CDR2 SYDVKM come from the germline V gene. V shed 6 bases and J 3 bases; nucleotides not matched to a gene: 4. The CDR3 is CASRRTGNNQPQHF. In DNA form, the CDR3 reads TGTGCCAGCAGGCGGACAGGGAACAATCAGCCCCAGCATTTT.

The sample holds many counts of this clonotype. V is TRBV7-8 and J is TRBJ1-6; no clear D gene. Trimming took off 5 bases at V and 6 bases at J, with 11 bases between the two ends. Germline V gives CDR1 SGHVS, CDR2 FQNEAQ. The CDR3 length is 14 residues. This CDR3 reads CASSPAGLNSPLHF. CDR3 in DNA: TGTGCCAGCAGCCCCGCGGGTCTTAATTCACCCCTCCACTTT. The variable domain in full, completed from reference TRBV7-8 and TRBJ1-6, reads GAGVSQSPRYKVAKRGQDVALRCDPISGHVSLFWYQQALGQGPEFLTYFQNEAQLDKSGLPSDRFFAERPEGSVSTLKIQRTQQEDSAVYLCASSPAGLNSPLHFGNGTRLTVT.

In this sample, this clonotype turned up many times. V usage is TRBV5-6 and J usage is TRBJ1-4; D is unresolved. The V gene lost 1 base and the J gene lost 5 bases, with 6 bases spanning the gap. The CDR3 runs 13 residues. Germline CDR1 SGHDT, CDR2 YYEEEE. CDR3 residues: CASSLQFNEKLFF. As DNA, the CDR3 is TGTGCCAGCAGCTTGCAGTTCAATGAAAAACTGTTTTTT.

This clonotype was seen repeatedly, ten times or more. V usage is TRBV7-9 and J usage is TRBJ2-2; weak D call: TRBD2 (7 bases). Germline V lookup: CDR1 SEHNR, CDR2 FQNEAQ (reference sequence). This CDR3 has 16 residues. V was trimmed by 2 bases and J by 2 bases, leaving 12 bases between them. CDR3 in amino acids: CASSLSGTQNTGELFF. In DNA, the CDR3 is TGTGCCAGCAGCTTAAGCGGGACACAAAACACCGGGGAGCTGTTTTTT.

V is TRBV28 and J is TRBJ2-3; weak D call: TRBD2 (6 bases). Trimming left V 8 bases short and J 0 bases short, with 18 bases between. The CDR3 spans 16 residues. Germline CDR1 reads MDHEN; CDR2 reads SYDVKM. Here the CDR3 DNA reads TGTGCCAGCCCAAGGGGAGGAAGTTCGAGCACAGATACGCAGTATTTT. Protein: CASPRGGSSSTDTQYF.

The V gene is TRBV25-1, the J gene TRBJ2-1; D gene ambiguous. Germline V lookup: CDR1 MGHDK, CDR2 SYGVNS. Trimming took off 6 bases at V and 4 bases at J, with 13 bases between the two ends. The CDR3 loop spans 14 amino acids. The CDR3 spells CASRAPYGYNEQFF. The CDR3 DNA follows: TGTGCCAGCAGGGCCCCCTACGGGTACAATGAGCAGTTCTTC.

This clonotype has a handful of counts. The V gene is TRBV28, the J gene TRBJ2-2; 13 bases line up with TRBD2. The CDR3 loop spans 16 amino acids. With V trimmed by 6 bases and J by 2 bases, 3 bases remained unmatched. Germline V gene lookup returns CDR1 MDHEN and CDR2 SYDVKM. CDR3 residues: CASRLAGGPNTGELFF. DNA of the CDR3: TGTGCCAGCAGACTAGCGGGAGGGCCAAACACCGGGGAGCTGTTTTTT. Full variable domain (remainder filled in from reference TRBV28 and TRBJ2-2): DVKVTQSSRYLVKRTGEKVFLECVQDMDHENMFWYRQDPGLGLRLIYFSYDVKMKEKGDIPEGYSVSREKKERFSLILESASTNQTSMYLCASRLAGGPNTGELFFGEGSRLTVL.

This clonotype occurred a few times. The chain recombines TRBV4-2 with TRBJ2-3, with D tentatively TRBD1 (6 bases). Trimming removed 0 bases at V and 14 bases at J, with 15 bases between. CDR3 length equals 13 residues. Germline CDR1 is LGHNA and CDR2 is YNFKEQ. Here the CDR3 reads CASSQEGAGVRYF. In DNA, the CDR3 is TGTGCCAGCAGCCAAGAGGGGGCAGGGGTTCGGTATTTT.

In regard to this clonotype: A single base separates this from a much larger clone, so it may be a read error. J is TRBJ2-1 and V is TRBV5-1, with D perhaps given as TRBD1 or TRBD2 (5 bases each). The V gene's germline CDR1 is SGHRS and CDR2 YFSETQ. This CDR3 region has 14 residues. The CDR3 region has the DNA TGCGCCAGCGGCTTGGGGGTAGAATACAATGAGCAGTTCTTC. Its translation is CASGLGVEYNEQFF.

This clonotype was recorded at least ten times. The genes are TRBV12-3 or TRBV12-4 and TRBJ1-1; tentatively, D is TRBD1 (5 bases). This CDR3 is 13 amino acids long. V lost 3 bases, J lost 8 bases, and 13 bases lay in between. The CDR3 spells CASSFGREGEAFF. The CDR3 DNA reads as TGTGCCAGCAGTTTCGGCAGGGAGGGAGAAGCTTTCTTT.